One sample yielded the 22 T cell receptor beta chains listed below, sequenced in a study of blood T cells in healthy people across ages (dated by TCRdb to the mid-2010s). The receptor library was made with 5' RACE. Sequencing instrument: Illumina HiSeq 2500. A second PCR of about 6 to 11 cycles was performed with a sample-barcoded 5' primer and a J-beta primer mix. The public reads were run again by TCRdb, first through fastp at Q25 and then through MiXCR, and only productive beta chains were kept. Every CDR3 protein is listed once, alongside the most common genes and DNA of its rows. For this sample there are roughly 730,000 distinct CDR3 sequences; 45% to 70% appear just once. The top ten clones comprise 20% to 30% of the sample. Sequencing used blood. These receptors originate from a man aged 35 to 55 in good health.

The chain is built from TRBV5-1 and TRBJ2-7, with 9 bases identical to TRBD2. Trimming removed 4 bases from V and 3 bases from J; junction bases left unmatched: 20. Per the germline V gene, CDR1 is SGHRS and CDR2 is YFSETQ. CDR3 size: 19 residues. CDR3 region: CASSLHLPPLAGSRYEQYF. CDR3 nucleotides: TGCGCCAGCAGCCTACACCTTCCTCCCCTAGCGGGAAGTCGCTACGAGCAGTACTTC.

The chain is built from TRBV4-2 and TRBJ1-1, with a possible D match to TRBD1 (6 bases). Germline V gene sequence: CDR1 LGHNA, CDR2 YNFKEQ. V was shortened by 0 bases and J by 6 bases, with 23 bases between the two germline ends. The CDR3 consists of 18 residues. The CDR3 here is CASSQDARGYETSSEAFF. The CDR3 DNA sequence: TGTGCCAGCAGCCAAGATGCCAGGGGATATGAGACCTCCTCTGAAGCTTTCTTT.

J is TRBJ2-5 and V is TRBV5-1, with 12 bases fitting TRBD2. Losses at the gene ends were 4 bases for V and 4 bases for J; bases not matched to a gene: 8. There are 16 residues in the CDR3. From germline, CDR1 is SGHRS and CDR2 YFSETQ. The CDR3 here is CASSPSGRALAETQYF. The CDR3, as DNA: TGCGCCAGCAGCCCTAGCGGGAGGGCCTTGGCAGAGACCCAGTACTTC.

This rearrangement joins TRBV5-1 to TRBJ2-1; 9 bases fit TRBD2. From germline, CDR1 is SGHRS and CDR2 YFSETQ. V trimming: 2 bases; J trimming: 1 base; junction bases outside the gene matches: 7. The CDR3 contains 17 residues. CDR3 DNA sequence: TGCGCCAGCAGCTTCAGGCGGGAGGGCCGGTCCTACAATGAGCAGTTCTTC. As protein: CASSFRREGRSYNEQFF.

The chain joins TRBV27 to TRBJ2-3; D not resolved. The V end was cut by 7 bases, the J end by 7 bases, with 9 bases between. This CDR3 comprises 11 residues. Germline V gene data show CDR1 as MNHEY and CDR2 as SMNVEV (reference sequence). The CDR3 DNA is TGTGCCAGCACCATTAGAAATACGCAGTATTTT. It yields the protein CASTIRNTQYF.

The chain joins TRBV4-1 to TRBJ2-2; TRBD1 matches at 8 bases. Per the germline V gene, CDR1 is MGHRA and CDR2 is YSYEKL. Trimming removed 0 bases from V and 6 bases from J; junction bases left unmatched: 0. This CDR3 is 14 amino acids long. CDR3 nucleotides: TGCGCCAGCAGCCAAGAACAGGGGGCCGGGGAGCTGTTTTTT. Its translation: CASSQEQGAGELFF.

V usage is TRBV29-1 and J usage is TRBJ2-7; D is unresolved. Germline CDR1 reads SQVTM; CDR2 reads ANQGSEA. Trimming left V 4 bases short and J 4 bases short, with 11 bases between. CDR3 length: 12 amino acids. The CDR3 here is CSVAISRYEQYF. DNA of the CDR3: TGCAGCGTTGCAATCAGCCGGTACGAGCAGTACTTC.

The chain recombines TRBV7-9 with TRBJ2-3, with 9 bases matching TRBD2. Per germline, CDR1 SEHNR and CDR2 FQNEAQ (reference sequence). J gave up 2 bases and V 5 bases, and 14 bases lay outside the gene matches. The length of the CDR3 is 18 residues. The CDR3 protein is CASSRRRPSGESTDTQYF. The CDR3 DNA reads TGTGCCAGCAGCCGACGAAGACCTAGCGGGGAGTCCACAGATACGCAGTATTTT.

The gene calls are TRBV4-2 and TRBJ1-2; no reliable D call. Looked up from germline, CDR1 is LGHNA and CDR2 is YNFKEQ. This CDR3 contains 15 residues. Trimming shortened V by 5 bases and J by 3 bases, and 16 bases separated the two germline ends. As DNA, the CDR3 is TGTGCCAGCAGCAATGTTTTCGGGCAGGACTATGGCTACACCTTC. It specifies CASSNVFGQDYGYTF.

In its sample, this clonotype was seen a few times. V and J are TRBV29-1 and TRBJ2-1; 7 bases are a match to TRBD2. CDR1 is SQVTM and CDR2 is ANQGSEA in the germline V gene. Losses at the gene ends were 6 bases for V and 6 bases for J; bases not matched to a gene: 5. The CDR3 spans 12 residues. The CDR3 DNA is TGCAGCGTAGTACTAGCGCTCAATGAGCAGTTCTTC. As protein: CSVVLALNEQFF.

This clonotype was counted a few times. The chain uses TRBV10-3 and TRBJ2-1; 10 nucleotides line up with TRBD2. CDR1 is ENHRY and CDR2 is SYGVKD in the germline V gene. V gave up 5 bases and J gave up 7 bases; unmatched junction bases: 8. The CDR3 has 15 amino acids. Here the CDR3 reads CAISSTSGVSNEQFF. CDR3 sequence (DNA): TGTGCCATCAGTTCAACTAGCGGGGTATCTAATGAGCAGTTCTTC.

The chain couples TRBV20-1 to TRBJ2-1; D may correspond to TRBD1 or TRBD2 (6 bases each). Germline V gene sequence: CDR1 DFQATT, CDR2 SNEGSKA (reference sequence). CDR3 length: 11 residues. The V gene lost 8 bases and the J gene lost 8 bases, with 13 bases spanning the gap. In DNA, the CDR3 is TGCAGTAGGGGGAGGAGGGATGAGCAGTTCTTC. This gives the protein CSRGRRDEQFF.

The J gene is TRBJ2-2, the V gene TRBV4-3; 7 nucleotides line up with TRBD1. This CDR3 spans 14 amino acids. Germline assignment: CDR1 LGHNA and CDR2 YSLEER. J lost 5 bases, V lost 1 base, and 1 base had no gene match. Here the CDR3 reads CASSQGQGTGELFF. CDR3 bases: TGCGCCAGCAGCCAAGGACAGGGTACCGGGGAGCTGTTTTTT.

The chain carries TRBV5-1 and TRBJ2-7; 7 nucleotides agree with TRBD1. This CDR3 has 15 residues. The germline gives CDR1 SGHRS, CDR2 YFSETQ. V lost 3 bases and J lost 6; bases outside the gene matches: 12. CDR3 in DNA: TGCGCCAGCAGCTACGAAACAGGGGTGATCGGCGAGCAGTACTTC. Translating it yields CASSYETGVIGEQYF.

The CDR3 nucleotides read TGCAGCGTTGTGAGGCAGAATGAGCAGTTCTTC. Residues: CSVVRQNEQFF. This chain joins TRBV29-1 and TRBJ2-1; D is unresolved. Trimming removed 4 bases at V and 7 bases at J, with 8 bases between. Germline V gives CDR1 SQVTM, CDR2 ANQGSEA. The CDR3 contains 11 residues.

The V gene is TRBV30, the J gene TRBJ1-2; D unresolved. The ends were cut back, 2 bases at V and 7 bases at J, with 14 bases in the middle. The germline CDR1 and CDR2 sequences are GTSNPN and SVGIG (reference sequence). CDR3 length: 13 amino acids. CDR3: CAWSNGGFSGYTF. The CDR3 DNA follows: TGTGCCTGGAGTAATGGAGGTTTCAGTGGCTACACCTTC.

This clonotype was seen more than once but under ten times. V gene TRBV10-3 combines with J gene TRBJ2-3, with D possibly being TRBD1 or TRBD2 (5 bases each). The CDR3 length is 12 residues. V lost 8 bases and J 10 bases, leaving 16 bases between the germline ends. CDR1 is ENHRY, CDR2 SYGVKD, per germline. In DNA form, the CDR3 reads TGTGCCATCGGGACGACATCGTGGGCGCAGTATTTT. It encodes CAIGTTSWAQYF.

The rearrangement joins TRBV6-1 to TRBJ2-4; TRBD1 aligns across 9 bases. CDR3 length equals 14 residues. V dropped 8 bases and J dropped 8; count of bases not matched to a gene: 10. CDR1 and CDR2 from the germline V gene are MNHNS and SASEGT. The CDR3 DNA reads as TGTGCCAGCGGACAGGGACAGGGTACGGACATTCAGTACTTC. Translation gives CASGQGQGTDIQYF.

This chain links TRBV24-1 with TRBJ1-2; possible D gene TRBD1, 6 bases. CDR1 is KGHDR, CDR2 SFDVKD, per germline. The CDR3 is 15 residues long. The V end was cut by 0 bases, the J end by 5 bases, with 12 bases between. The CDR3 DNA sequence: TGTGCCACCAGTGATTTGCACTCAGGGGTGTATGGCTACACCTTC. Protein sequence: CATSDLHSGVYGYTF.

The chain combines TRBV7-9 with TRBJ1-5; D is ambiguous. The CDR3 runs 15 residues. Trimming cost V 3 bases and J 7 bases, with 16 bases left between them. Germline values: CDR1 SEHNR, CDR2 FQNEAQ (reference sequence). The CDR3 spells CASSFDLMGSQPQHF. The CDR3 DNA is TGTGCCAGCAGCTTCGATCTTATGGGGTCCCAGCCCCAGCATTTT.

The chain is built from TRBV11-3 and TRBJ2-7, with a tentative D call TRBD2 (6 bases). Between the trimmed V and J ends, which lost 1 base and 1 base, there was a span of 17 bases. CDR3 size: 17 residues. Per the germline V gene, CDR1 is SGHNT and CDR2 is YENEEA. CDR3 residues: CASSLGFREARSYEQYF. CDR3 in DNA: TGTGCCAGCAGCTTAGGGTTCAGGGAGGCGCGGTCCTACGAGCAGTACTTC.

The CDR3 DNA reads TGCAGTGCCCCCCAGACTAGCACGAGCACAGATACGCAGTATTTT. It translates to CSAPQTSTSTDTQYF. V gene TRBV20-1 combines with J gene TRBJ2-3; TRBD2 matches at 7 bases. The CDR3 is 15 residues long. Germline V gene lookup returns CDR1 DFQATT and CDR2 SNEGSKA (reference sequence). V was pared by 6 bases and J by 0 bases, with 9 bases of the junction left unmatched.